These T cell receptor beta chains were read from a single sample in a study of shared T cell receptors in the human thymus. Only in-frame clones appear in the TCRdb table, and some are missing; sequencing was by immunoSEQ multiplex PCR. The sample consists of hundreds of thousands of clones, 85% to 90% of them appearing once. The data also belong to a second study, concerning human thymus T cells.

Sequenced: thymocytes. These receptors were taken from a boy in the first two years of life with a congenital heart defect. The CDR3 runs from the conserved cysteine through the conserved F or W. A D gene is named only where the DNA matches it firmly. Rows may omit the clone size; those that give it use once, few, many or a size class.

>17|NA|TRBD2|TRBJ2-5|TRBV5-4
CASSPRSSGTPSETQYF
TGTGCCAGCAGCCCCCGGAGTAGCGGGACCCCCTCGGAGACCCAGTACTTC
>16|NA|TRBD2|TRBJ2-7|TRBV4-1
CASSPTPAGASYEQYF
TGCGCCAGCAGCCCCACCCCAGCGGGAGCCTCCTACGAGCAGTACTTC
>17|NA|TRBD2|TRBJ2-5|TRBV13
CASSLWTSGREEETQYF
TGTGCCAGCAGCTTGTGGACTAGCGGGAGGGAGGAAGAGACCCAGTACTTC
>17|once|NA|TRBJ1-5|TRBV5-6
CASSLWWASGSNQPQHF
TGTGCCAGCAGCTTGTGGTGGGCCTCGGGGAGCAATCAGCCCCAGCATTTT
>13|NA|NA|TRBJ2-3|TRBV13
CASSYDGSGVQYF
TGTGCCAGCAGCTACGACGGCTCCGGGGTGCAGTATTTT
>14|NA|NA|TRBJ1-1|TRBV5-1
CASSLGPSNTEAFF
TGCGCCAGCAGCTTGGGGCCTTCTAACACTGAAGCTTTCTTT
>15|NA|NA|TRBJ2-1|TRBV7-6
CASSLAPSSYNEQFF
TGTGCCAGCAGCTTAGCACCTAGCTCCTACAATGAGCAGTTCTTC
>12|few|NA|TRBJ1-1|TRBV5-1
CASSRGGTEAFF
TGCGCCAGCAGTAGGGGGGGCACTGAAGCTTTCTTT
>15|NA|TRBD2|TRBJ2-7|TRBV4-1
CASSQGASGSYEQYF
TGCGCCAGCAGCCAAGGGGCTAGCGGATCCTACGAACAGTACTTC
>14|NA|TRBD2|TRBJ2-5|TRBV5-1
CASSLGLAGETQYF
TGCGCCAGCAGCTTGGGACTAGCGGGTGAGACCCAGTACTTC
>20|NA|NA|TRBJ2-3|TRBV4-2
CASSQGNGSPFLSSTDTQYF
TGTGCCAGCAGCCAGGGGAACGGGAGTCCTTTCCTTTCTAGCACAGATACGCAGTATTTT
>15|few|NA|TRBJ2-3|TRBV6-5
CASSYSISATDTQYF
TGTGCCAGCAGTTACTCGATTAGCGCGACAGATACGCAGTATTTT
>18|NA|TRBD2|TRBJ2-7|TRBV19
CASSIYLAGTPGQNEQYF
TGTGCCAGTAGTATTTATCTAGCGGGAACCCCGGGGCAAAACGAGCAGTACTTC
>15|NA|NA|TRBJ2-1|TRBV5-4
CASSERGTAYNEQFF
TGTGCCAGCAGCGAGAGAGGGACTGCCTACAATGAGCAGTTCTTC
>12|NA|TRBD2|TRBJ2-1|TRBV5-1
CASSLGGTRLFF
TGCGCCAGCAGCCTGGGGGGGACTAGGTTGTTCTTC
>18|NA|TRBD1|TRBJ2-7|TRBV27
CASSLSAPEQGAQYEQYF
TGTGCCAGCAGTTTATCGGCCCCCGAACAGGGGGCGCAGTACGAGCAGTACTTC
>19|NA|TRBD2|TRBJ2-1|TRBV18
CASSPNRQGYHRGDNEQFF
TGTGCCAGCTCACCAAATCGCCAGGGATACCATCGGGGGGACAATGAGCAGTTCTTC
>15|NA|TRBD2|TRBJ2-1|TRBV4-2
CASSYREASYNEQFF
TGTGCCAGCAGCTACCGGGAGGCCTCCTACAATGAGCAGTTCTTC
>14|NA|TRBD1|TRBJ2-7|TRBV5-1
CASSGTGPHYEQYF
TGCGCCAGCAGCGGGACAGGGCCCCACTACGAGCAGTACTTC
>12|NA|NA|TRBJ2-5|TRBV5-1
CASSGPQETQYF
TGCGCCAGCAGCGGCCCCCAAGAGACCCAGTACTTC
>14|NA|NA|TRBJ2-7|TRBV19
CASNMRGPTDEQYF
TGTGCCAGTAATATGCGGGGACCTACGGACGAGCAGTACTTC
>14|once|TRBD2|TRBJ2-7|TRBV5-3
CARSTGLAGDEQYF
TGTGCCAGAAGCACGGGACTAGCGGGGGACGAGCAGTACTTC
>16|NA|TRBD1|TRBJ2-2|TRBV5-8
CASSGKGTANTGELFF
TGTGCCAGCAGCGGGAAGGGGACAGCGAACACCGGGGAGCTGTTTTTT
>14|once|TRBD1|TRBJ1-5|TRBV19
CASSIGQGIQPQHF
TGTGCCAGTAGTATAGGACAGGGGATTCAGCCCCAGCATTTT
>11|NA|NA|TRBJ2-1|TRBV5-6
CASKGDNEQFF
TGTGCCTCCAAGGGAGACAATGAGCAGTTCTTC
>14|once|TRBD2|TRBJ2-5|TRBV25-1
CASSEGRGEETQYF
TGTGCCAGCAGTGAAGGGAGGGGAGAAGAGACCCAGTACTTC
>13|NA|NA|TRBJ1-2|TRBV27
CASSPTVYYGYTF
TGTGCCAGCAGTCCTACGGTTTACTATGGCTACACCTTC
>15|NA|NA|TRBJ1-4|TRBV5-1
CASSIQQGLGEKLFF
TGCGCCAGCAGCATCCAACAGGGTCTCGGTGAAAAACTGTTTTTT
>16|NA|TRBD1|TRBJ2-7|TRBV7-2
CASSLRWGDRGEEQYF
TGTGCCAGCAGCTTACGTTGGGGGGACAGGGGCGAAGAGCAGTACTTC
>11|NA|NA|TRBJ2-2|TRBV13
CASNGSGELFF
TGTGCCAGCAACGGGTCGGGGGAGCTGTTTTTT
>15|NA|NA|TRBJ1-4|TRBV4-3
CASSQEGAVGEKLFF
TGCGCCAGCAGCCAAGAAGGGGCAGTGGGAGAAAAACTGTTTTTT
>16|NA|TRBD1|TRBJ2-3|TRBV7-9
CASSFPWTGGTDTQYF
TGTGCCAGCAGCTTCCCCTGGACAGGGGGCACAGATACGCAGTATTTT
>19|NA|NA|TRBJ2-3|TRBV4-1
CASSQGAYHQTCPTDTQYF
TGCGCCAGCAGCCAAGGGGCCTACCATCAAACCTGCCCAACAGATACGCAGTATTTT